This TCR beta chain was sequenced during a study of T cells in Graves' hyperthyroidism and ophthalmopathy. Overall study results and limits: Most expanded thyroid clonotypes above 0.001 recurred in blood.

Between the trimmed V and J ends, which lost 3 bases and 1 base, there was a span of 16 bases. The CDR3 covers 16 residues. CDR1 and CDR2 (germline): SGDLS, YYNGEE. Remarks on this clonotype: Its antigen is as yet unknown.

Amplification of TCR beta CDR3 regions used RNA as the template. HTBI primers were used for first-round RT-PCR of the TCR CDR3. Via MiXCR, TCRdb re-called the multiplex PCR reads, giving one row per CDR3 protein. The table lists 800,000 or so distinct CDR3 sequences, about two fifths of them singletons, with 8.9% in the top ten. Investigators excluded patients with uncontrolled infection, other autoimmune disease, pregnancy or lactation. Each 10 ml fresh peripheral blood draw supplied the PBMCs. The V and J genes are TRBV9 and TRBJ1-1; D perhaps matches TRBD1 (6 bases). The sequenced sample was blood. The receptor was derived from a man between 18 and 29 years old with Graves' hyperthyroidism. CDR3 sequence reads: CASSADQGYPNTEAFF. The CDR3 nucleotides are TGTGCCAGCAGCGCTGACCAGGGGTATCCGAACACTGAAGCTTTCTTT.